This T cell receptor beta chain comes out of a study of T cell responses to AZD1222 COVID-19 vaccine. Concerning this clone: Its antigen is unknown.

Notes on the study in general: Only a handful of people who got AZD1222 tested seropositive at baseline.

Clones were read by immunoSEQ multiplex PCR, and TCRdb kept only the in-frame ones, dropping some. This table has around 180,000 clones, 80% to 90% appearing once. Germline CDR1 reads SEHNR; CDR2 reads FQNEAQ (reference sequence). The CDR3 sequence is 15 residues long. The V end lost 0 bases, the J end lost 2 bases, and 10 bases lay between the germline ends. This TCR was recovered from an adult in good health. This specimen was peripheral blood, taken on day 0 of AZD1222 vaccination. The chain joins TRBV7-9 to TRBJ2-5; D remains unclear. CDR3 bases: TGTGCCAGCAGCTTAGCTGCAGCCGCACAAGAGACCCAGTACTTC. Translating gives CASSLAAAAQETQYF.